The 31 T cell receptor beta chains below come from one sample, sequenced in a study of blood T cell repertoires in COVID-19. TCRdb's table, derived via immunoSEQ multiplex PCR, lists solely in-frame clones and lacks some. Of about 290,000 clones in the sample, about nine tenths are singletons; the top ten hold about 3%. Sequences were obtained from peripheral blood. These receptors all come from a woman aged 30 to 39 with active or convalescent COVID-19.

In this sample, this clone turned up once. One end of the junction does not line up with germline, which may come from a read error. In DNA, the CDR3 is TGTGCTAGCAGCTTAGCGGACAGGGCGGAGACCCAGTACTTC. Translated: CASSLADRAETQYF. The chain is built from TRBV7-7 and TRBJ2-5, with 8 bases that match TRBD1. Germline V CDR1 and CDR2: SSHAT, FNYEAQ (reference sequence). This CDR3 spans 14 amino acids.

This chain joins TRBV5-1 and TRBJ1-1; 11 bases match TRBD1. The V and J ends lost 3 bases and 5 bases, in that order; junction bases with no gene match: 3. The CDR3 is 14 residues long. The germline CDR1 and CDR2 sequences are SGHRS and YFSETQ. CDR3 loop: CASSWGQGETEAFF. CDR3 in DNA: TGCGCCAGCAGCTGGGGACAGGGGGAGACTGAAGCTTTCTTT.

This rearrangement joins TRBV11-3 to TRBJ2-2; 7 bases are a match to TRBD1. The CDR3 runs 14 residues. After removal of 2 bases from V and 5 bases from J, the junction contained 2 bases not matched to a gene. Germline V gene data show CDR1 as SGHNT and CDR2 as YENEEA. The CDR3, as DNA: TGTGCCAGCAGCTTAATACAGGGGACCGGGGAGCTGTTTTTT. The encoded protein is CASSLIQGTGELFF.

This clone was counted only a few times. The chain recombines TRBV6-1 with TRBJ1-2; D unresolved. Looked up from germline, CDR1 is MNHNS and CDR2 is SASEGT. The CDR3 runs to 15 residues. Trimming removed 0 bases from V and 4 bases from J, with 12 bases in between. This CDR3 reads CASSEAEGRLYGYTF. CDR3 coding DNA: TGTGCCAGCAGTGAAGCGGAGGGCCGACTCTATGGCTACACCTTC.

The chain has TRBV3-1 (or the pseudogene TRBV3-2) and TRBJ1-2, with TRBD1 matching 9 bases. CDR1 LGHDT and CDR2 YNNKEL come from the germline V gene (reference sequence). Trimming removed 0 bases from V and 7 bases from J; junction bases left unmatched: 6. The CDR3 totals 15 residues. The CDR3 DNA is TGTGCCAGCAGCCAAGATGGGACAGGGTCCAGTGGCTACACCTTC. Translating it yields CASSQDGTGSSGYTF.

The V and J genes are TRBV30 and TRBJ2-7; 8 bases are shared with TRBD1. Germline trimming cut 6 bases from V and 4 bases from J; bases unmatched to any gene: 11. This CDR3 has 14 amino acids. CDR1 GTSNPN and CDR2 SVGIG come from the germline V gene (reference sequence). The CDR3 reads CACHLQGAGYEQYF. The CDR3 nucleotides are TGTGCCTGTCACCTCCAGGGGGCCGGGTACGAGCAGTACTTC.

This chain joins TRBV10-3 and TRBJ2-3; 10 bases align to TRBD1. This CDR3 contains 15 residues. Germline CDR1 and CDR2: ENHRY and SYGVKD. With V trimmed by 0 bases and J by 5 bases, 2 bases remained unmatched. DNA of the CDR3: TGTGCCATCAGTGAGTCGTGGGACAGGGGAGATACGCAGTATTTT. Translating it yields CAISESWDRGDTQYF.

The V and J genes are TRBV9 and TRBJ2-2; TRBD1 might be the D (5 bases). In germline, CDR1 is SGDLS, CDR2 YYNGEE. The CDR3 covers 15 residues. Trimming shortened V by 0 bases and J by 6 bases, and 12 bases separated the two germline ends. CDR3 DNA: TGTGCCAGCAGCGTAGGGCGACAGTCCGCCGGGGAGCTGTTTTTT. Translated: CASSVGRQSAGELFF.

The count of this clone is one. CDR3 DNA sequence: TGTGCCAGCAGTGAAAACTCTAACTATGGCTACACCTTC. Its protein is CASSENSNYGYTF. The chain uses TRBV6-1 and TRBJ1-2, with unresolved D. Germline values: CDR1 MNHNS, CDR2 SASEGT. CDR3 length: 13 residues. V was shortened by 2 bases and J by 0 bases, with 4 bases between the two germline ends.

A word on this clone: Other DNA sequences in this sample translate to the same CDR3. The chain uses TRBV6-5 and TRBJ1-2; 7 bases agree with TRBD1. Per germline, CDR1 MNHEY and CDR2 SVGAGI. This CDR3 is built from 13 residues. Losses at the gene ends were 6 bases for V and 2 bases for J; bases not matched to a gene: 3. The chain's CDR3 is CASRRDSNYGYTF. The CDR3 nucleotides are TGTGCCAGCAGAAGGGACAGCAACTATGGCTACACCTTC.

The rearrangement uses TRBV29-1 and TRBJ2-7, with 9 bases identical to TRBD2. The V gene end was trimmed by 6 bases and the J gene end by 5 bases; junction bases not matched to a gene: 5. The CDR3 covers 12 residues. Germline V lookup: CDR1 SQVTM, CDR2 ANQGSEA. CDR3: CSVAGGPHEQYF. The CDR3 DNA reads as TGCAGCGTGGCGGGGGGGCCCCACGAGCAGTACTTC.

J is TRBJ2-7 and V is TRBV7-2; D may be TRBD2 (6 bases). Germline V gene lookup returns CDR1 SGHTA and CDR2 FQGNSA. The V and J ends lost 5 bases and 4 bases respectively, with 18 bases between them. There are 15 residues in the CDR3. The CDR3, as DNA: TGTGCCAGCAGCCCCGGGCCCGGAGGGAGGTACGAGCAGTACTTC. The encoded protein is CASSPGPGGRYEQYF. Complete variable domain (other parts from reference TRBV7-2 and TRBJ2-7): GAGVSQSPSNKVTEKGKDVELRCDPISGHTALYWYRQSLGQGLEFLIYFQGNSAPDKSGLPSDRFSAERTGGSVSTLTIQRTQQEDSAVYLCASSPGPGGRYEQYFGPGTRLTVT.

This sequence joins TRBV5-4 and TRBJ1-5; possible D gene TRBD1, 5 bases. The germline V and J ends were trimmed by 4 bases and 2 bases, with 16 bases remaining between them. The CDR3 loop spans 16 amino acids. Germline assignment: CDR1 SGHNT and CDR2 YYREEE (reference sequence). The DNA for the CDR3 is TGTGCCAGCAGCGTTCAATTGAGACAGCGCAATCAGCCCCAGCATTTT. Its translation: CASSVQLRQRNQPQHF.

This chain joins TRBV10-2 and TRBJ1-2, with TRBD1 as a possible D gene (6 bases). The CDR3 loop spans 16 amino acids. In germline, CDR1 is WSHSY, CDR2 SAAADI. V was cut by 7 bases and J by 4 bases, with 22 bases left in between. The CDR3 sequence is CASTEDIQGNSYGYTF. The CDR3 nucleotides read TGCGCCAGCACAGAAGATATACAGGGAAACTCCTATGGCTACACCTTC.

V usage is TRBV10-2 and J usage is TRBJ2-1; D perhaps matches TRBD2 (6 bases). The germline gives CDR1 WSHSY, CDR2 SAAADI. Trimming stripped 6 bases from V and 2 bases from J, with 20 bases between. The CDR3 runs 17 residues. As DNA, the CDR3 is TGCGCCAGCAGACCCCTTGGGGGGTCCAGAGCCTACAATGAGCAGTTCTTC. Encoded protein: CASRPLGGSRAYNEQFF.

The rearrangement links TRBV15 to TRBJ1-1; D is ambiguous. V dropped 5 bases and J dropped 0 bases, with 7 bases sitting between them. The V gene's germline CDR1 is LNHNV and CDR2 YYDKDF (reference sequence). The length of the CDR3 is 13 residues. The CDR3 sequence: CATSPVMNTEAFF. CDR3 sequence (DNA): TGTGCCACCAGCCCAGTGATGAACACTGAAGCTTTCTTT. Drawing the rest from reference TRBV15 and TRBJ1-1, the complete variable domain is DAMVIQNPRYQVTQFGKPVTLSCSQTLNHNVMYWYQQKSSQAPKLLFHYYDKDFNNEADTPDNFQSRRPNTSFCFLDIRSPGLGDTAMYLCATSPVMNTEAFFGQGTRLTVV.

The CDR3 is CASSKIGLAGGPETQYF. The CDR3 nucleotides read TGTGCCAGCAGTAAGATCGGACTAGCGGGGGGGCCGGAGACCCAGTACTTC. This chain uses TRBV7-2 with TRBJ2-5; 15 positions agree with TRBD2. Trimming at V came to 6 bases and at J to 5 bases, leaving 10 bases not matched to a gene. CDR3 size: 17 residues. CDR1 and CDR2 (germline): SGHTA, FQGNSA.

CDR3 residues: CASSPVSSGRGHYEQYF. CDR3 DNA: TGCGCCAGCAGCCCCGTGAGTAGCGGGCGTGGTCACTACGAGCAGTACTTC. The V and J genes are TRBV5-1 and TRBJ2-7, with TRBD2 matching over 7 bases. The CDR3 is 17 amino acids. Germline V gene lookup returns CDR1 SGHRS and CDR2 YFSETQ. The J segment lost 3 bases and the V segment lost 4 bases, leaving 16 bases of the junction unmatched.

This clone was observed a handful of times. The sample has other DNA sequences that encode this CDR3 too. The CDR3 nucleotides are TGTGCCTGCTGTTTTTGCGGGGGGGCCGGGGCCAACGTCCTGACTTTC. Translating it yields CACCFCGGAGANVLTF. The chain uses TRBV6-2 or TRBV6-3 and TRBJ2-6, with TRBD2 identical over 9 bases. This CDR3 has 16 amino acids. Germline V gene sequence: CDR1 MNHEY, CDR2 SVGEGT. After removal of 11 bases from V and 4 bases from J, the junction contained 12 bases not matched to a gene.

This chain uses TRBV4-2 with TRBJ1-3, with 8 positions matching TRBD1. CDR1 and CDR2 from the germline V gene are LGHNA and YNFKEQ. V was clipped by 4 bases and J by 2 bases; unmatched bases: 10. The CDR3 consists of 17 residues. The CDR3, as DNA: TGTGCCAGCAGCCCAAGGACAGGGTGGTTCGCTGGAAACACCATATATTTT. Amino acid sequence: CASSPRTGWFAGNTIYF.

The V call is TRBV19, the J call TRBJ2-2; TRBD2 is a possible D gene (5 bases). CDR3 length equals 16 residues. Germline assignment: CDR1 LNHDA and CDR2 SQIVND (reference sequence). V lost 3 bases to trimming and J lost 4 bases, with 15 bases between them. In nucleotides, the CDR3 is TGTGCCAGTAGTATCGCGGCCGGGGTGAGCACCGGGGAGCTGTTTTTT. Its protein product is CASSIAAGVSTGELFF.

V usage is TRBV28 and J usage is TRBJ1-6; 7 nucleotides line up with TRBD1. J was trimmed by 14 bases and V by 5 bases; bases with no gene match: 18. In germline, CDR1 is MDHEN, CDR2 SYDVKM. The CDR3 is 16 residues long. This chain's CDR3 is CASSRRLSEGAGALHF. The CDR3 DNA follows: TGTGCCAGCAGTCGACGGCTATCCGAGGGGGCGGGCGCCCTCCACTTT.

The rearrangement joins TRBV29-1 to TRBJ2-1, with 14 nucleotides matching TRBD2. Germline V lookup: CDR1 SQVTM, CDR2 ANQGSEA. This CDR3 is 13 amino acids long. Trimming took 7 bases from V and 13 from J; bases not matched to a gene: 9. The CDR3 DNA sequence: TGCAGCGCTCCGGGACTAGCGGGGGAGCGCCAGTTCTTC. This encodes CSAPGLAGERQFF.

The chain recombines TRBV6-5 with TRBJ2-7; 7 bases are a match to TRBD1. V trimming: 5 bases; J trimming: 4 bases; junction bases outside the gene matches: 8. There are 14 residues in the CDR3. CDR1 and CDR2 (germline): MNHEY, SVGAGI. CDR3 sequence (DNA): TGTGCCAGCAGTCCAGCCGGGACAGATTACGAGCAGTACTTC. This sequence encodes CASSPAGTDYEQYF.

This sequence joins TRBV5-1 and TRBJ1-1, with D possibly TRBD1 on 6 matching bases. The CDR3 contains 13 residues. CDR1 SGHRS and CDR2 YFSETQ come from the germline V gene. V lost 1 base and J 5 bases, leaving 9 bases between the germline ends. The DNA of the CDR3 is TGCGCCAGCAGCTTGAACAGGGCTACTGAAGCTTTCTTT. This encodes CASSLNRATEAFF.

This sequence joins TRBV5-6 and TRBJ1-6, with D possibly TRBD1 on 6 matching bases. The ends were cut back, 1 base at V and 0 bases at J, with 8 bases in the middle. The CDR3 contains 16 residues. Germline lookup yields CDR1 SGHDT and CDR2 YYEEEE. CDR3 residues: CASSLRGSSYNSPLHF. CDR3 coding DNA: TGTGCCAGCAGCTTGAGGGGGAGCTCCTATAATTCACCCCTCCACTTT.

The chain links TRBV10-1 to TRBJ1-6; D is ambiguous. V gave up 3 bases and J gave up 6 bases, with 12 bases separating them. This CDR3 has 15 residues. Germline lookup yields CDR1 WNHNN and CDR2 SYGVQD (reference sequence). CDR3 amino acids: CASSESGDLNSPLHF. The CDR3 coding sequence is TGCGCCAGCAGTGAATCGGGAGACCTTAATTCACCCCTCCACTTT.

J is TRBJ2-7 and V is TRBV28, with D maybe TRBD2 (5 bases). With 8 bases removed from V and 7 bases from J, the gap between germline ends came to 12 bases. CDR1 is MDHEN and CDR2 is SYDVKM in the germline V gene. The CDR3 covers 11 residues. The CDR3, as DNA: TGTGCCAGCGCTAGCCCACCTGAGCAGTACTTC. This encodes CASASPPEQYF.

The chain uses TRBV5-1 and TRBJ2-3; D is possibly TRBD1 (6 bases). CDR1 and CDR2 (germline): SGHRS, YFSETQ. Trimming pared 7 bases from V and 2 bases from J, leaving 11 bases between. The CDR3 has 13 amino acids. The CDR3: CASQDSATDTQYF. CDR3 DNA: TGCGCCAGCCAGGACAGCGCCACAGATACGCAGTATTTT. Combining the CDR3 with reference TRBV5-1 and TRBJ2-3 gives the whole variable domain KAGVTQTPRYLIKTRGQQVTLSCSPISGHRSVSWYQQTPGQGLQFLFEYFSETQRNKGNFPGRFSGRQFSNSRSEMNVSTLELGDSALYLCASQDSATDTQYFGPGTRLTVL.

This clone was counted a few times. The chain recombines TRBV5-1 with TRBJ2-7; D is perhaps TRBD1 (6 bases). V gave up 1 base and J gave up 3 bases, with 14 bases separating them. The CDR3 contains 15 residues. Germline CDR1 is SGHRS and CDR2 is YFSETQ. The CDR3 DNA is TGCGCCAGCAGCTTGATGGGGACAAAGATCTACGAGCAGTACTTC. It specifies CASSLMGTKIYEQYF. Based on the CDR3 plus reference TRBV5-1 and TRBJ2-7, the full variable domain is KAGVTQTPRYLIKTRGQQVTLSCSPISGHRSVSWYQQTPGQGLQFLFEYFSETQRNKGNFPGRFSGRQFSNSRSEMNVSTLELGDSALYLCASSLMGTKIYEQYFGPGTRLTVT.

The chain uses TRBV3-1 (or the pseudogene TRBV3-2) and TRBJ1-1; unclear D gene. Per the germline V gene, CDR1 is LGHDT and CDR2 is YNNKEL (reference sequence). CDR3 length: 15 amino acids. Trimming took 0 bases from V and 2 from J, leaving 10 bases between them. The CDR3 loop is CASSQDLTTNTEAFF. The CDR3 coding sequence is TGTGCCAGCAGCCAAGACCTAACCACTAACACTGAAGCTTTCTTT.